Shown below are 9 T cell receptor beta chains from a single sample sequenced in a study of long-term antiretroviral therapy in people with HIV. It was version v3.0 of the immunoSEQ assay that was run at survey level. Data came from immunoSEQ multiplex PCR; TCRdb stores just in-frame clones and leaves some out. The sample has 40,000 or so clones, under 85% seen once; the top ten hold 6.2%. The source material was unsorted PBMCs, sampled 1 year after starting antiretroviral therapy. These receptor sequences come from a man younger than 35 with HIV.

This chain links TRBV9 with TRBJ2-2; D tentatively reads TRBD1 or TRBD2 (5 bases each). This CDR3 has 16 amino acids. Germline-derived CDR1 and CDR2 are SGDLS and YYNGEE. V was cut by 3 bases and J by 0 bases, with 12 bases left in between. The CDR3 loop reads CASSGRDDANTGELFF. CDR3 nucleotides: TGTGCCAGCAGCGGCCGGGACGATGCGAACACCGGGGAGCTGTTTTTT.

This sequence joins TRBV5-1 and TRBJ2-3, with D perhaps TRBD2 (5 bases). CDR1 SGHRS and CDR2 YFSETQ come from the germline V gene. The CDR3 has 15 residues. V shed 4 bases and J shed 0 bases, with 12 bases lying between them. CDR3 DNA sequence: TGCGCCAGCAGCCGGACGGGGATTAGCACAGATACGCAGTATTTT. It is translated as CASSRTGISTDTQYF. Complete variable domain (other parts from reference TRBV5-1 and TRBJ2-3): KAGVTQTPRYLIKTRGQQVTLSCSPISGHRSVSWYQQTPGQGLQFLFEYFSETQRNKGNFPGRFSGRQFSNSRSEMNVSTLELGDSALYLCASSRTGISTDTQYFGPGTRLTVL.

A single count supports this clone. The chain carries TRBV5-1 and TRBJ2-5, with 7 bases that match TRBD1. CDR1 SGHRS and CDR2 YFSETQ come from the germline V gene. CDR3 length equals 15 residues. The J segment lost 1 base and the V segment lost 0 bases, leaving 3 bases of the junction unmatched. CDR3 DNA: TGCGCCAGCAGCTTGGAGGGGACAGTCCAAGAGACCCAGTACTTC. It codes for CASSLEGTVQETQYF.

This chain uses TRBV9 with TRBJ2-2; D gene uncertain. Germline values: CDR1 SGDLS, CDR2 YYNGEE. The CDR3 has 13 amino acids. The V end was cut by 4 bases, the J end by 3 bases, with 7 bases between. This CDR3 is CASSFSYTGELFF. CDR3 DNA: TGTGCCAGCAGCTTCTCCTACACCGGGGAGCTGTTTTTT.

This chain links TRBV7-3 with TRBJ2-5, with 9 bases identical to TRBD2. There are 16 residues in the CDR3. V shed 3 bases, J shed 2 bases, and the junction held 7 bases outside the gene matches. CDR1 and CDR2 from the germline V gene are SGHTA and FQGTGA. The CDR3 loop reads CASSFKASGMQETQYF. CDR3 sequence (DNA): TGTGCCAGCAGCTTTAAGGCTAGCGGGATGCAAGAGACCCAGTACTTC. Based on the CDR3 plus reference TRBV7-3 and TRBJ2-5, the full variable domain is GAGVSQTPSNKVTEKGKYVELRCDPISGHTALYWYRQSLGQGPEFLIYFQGTGAADDSGLPNDRFFAVRPEGSVSTLKIQRTERGDSAVYLCASSFKASGMQETQYFGPGTRLLVL.

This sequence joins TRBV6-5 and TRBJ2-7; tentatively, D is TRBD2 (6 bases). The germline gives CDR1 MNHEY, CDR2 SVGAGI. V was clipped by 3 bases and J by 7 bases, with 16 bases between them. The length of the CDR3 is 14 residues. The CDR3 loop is CASSYGTAGREQYF. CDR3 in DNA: TGTGCCAGCAGTTATGGGACCGCGGGAAGGGAGCAGTACTTC.

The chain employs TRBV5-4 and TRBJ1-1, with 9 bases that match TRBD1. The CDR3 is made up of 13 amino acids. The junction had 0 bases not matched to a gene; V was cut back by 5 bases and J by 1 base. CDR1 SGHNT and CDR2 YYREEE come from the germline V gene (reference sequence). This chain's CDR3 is CASRDRGNTEAFF. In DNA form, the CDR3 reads TGTGCCAGCAGGGACAGGGGGAACACTGAAGCTTTCTTT.

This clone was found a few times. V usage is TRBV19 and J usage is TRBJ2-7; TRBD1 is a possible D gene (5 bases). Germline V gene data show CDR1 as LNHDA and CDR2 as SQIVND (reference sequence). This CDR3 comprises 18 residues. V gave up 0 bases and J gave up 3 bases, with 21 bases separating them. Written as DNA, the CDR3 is TGTGCCAGTAGTATAGACATCGTCCAGGGTTTTAAGCGCTACGAGCAGTACTTC. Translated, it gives CASSIDIVQGFKRYEQYF.

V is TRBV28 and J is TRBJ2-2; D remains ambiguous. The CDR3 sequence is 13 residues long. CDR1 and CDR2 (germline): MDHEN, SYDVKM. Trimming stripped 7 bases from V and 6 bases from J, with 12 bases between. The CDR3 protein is CASTLSWAGELFF. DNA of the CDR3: TGTGCCAGCACCCTCTCGTGGGCCGGGGAGCTGTTTTTT.